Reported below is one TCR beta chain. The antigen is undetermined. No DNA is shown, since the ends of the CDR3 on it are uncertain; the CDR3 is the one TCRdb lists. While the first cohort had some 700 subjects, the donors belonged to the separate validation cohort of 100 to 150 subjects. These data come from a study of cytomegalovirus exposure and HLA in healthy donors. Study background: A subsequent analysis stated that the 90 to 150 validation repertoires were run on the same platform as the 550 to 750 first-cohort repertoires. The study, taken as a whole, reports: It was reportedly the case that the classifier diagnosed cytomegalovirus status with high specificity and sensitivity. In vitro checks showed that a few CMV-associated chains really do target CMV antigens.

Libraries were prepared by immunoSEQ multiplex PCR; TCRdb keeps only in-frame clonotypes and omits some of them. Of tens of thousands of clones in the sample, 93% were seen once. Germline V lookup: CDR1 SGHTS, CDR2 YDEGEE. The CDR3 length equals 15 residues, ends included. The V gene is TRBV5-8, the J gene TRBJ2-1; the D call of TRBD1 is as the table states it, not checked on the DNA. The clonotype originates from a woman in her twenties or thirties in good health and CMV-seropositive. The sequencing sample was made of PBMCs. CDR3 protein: CASSPHGVGTGSKFF.